This entry lists 20 T cell receptor beta chains sequenced from one sample in a study of cytomegalovirus exposure and HLA in healthy donors. PCR involved 60 Vbeta and 13 Jbeta primers. The data were produced by immunoSEQ multiplex PCR, yet TCRdb's version contains in-frame clones alone and is incomplete. The table lists tens of thousands of clones, about 80% of them singletons. The sample taken for sequencing was PBMCs. The receptors originated from a man aged 40-50 years in good health and CMV-seronegative.

The table lists this clone with a count of one. The chain links TRBV7-9 to TRBJ2-1, with D perhaps TRBD2 (6 bases). The V and J ends lost 6 bases and 11 bases respectively, with 17 bases between them. Germline V gene lookup returns CDR1 SEHNR and CDR2 FQNEAQ (reference sequence). The CDR3 is 13 residues long. CDR3 nucleotide sequence: TGTGCCAGCAGTAATACACTCGCGGGACAGCAGTTCTTC. Translating gives CASSNTLAGQQFF.

The chain links TRBV30 to TRBJ1-1, with D possibly matching TRBD1 (6 bases). V was shortened by 1 base and J by 10 bases, with 19 bases between the two germline ends. The CDR3 runs to 14 residues. CDR1 is GTSNPN and CDR2 is SVGIG in the germline V gene (reference sequence). The CDR3 DNA is TGTGCCTGGAGTGACAGGGCGGACCTGAGTGGAGCTTTCTTT. It specifies CAWSDRADLSGAFF.

The chain couples TRBV11-3 to TRBJ2-5; D is possibly TRBD2 (5 bases). This CDR3 has 14 amino acids. V lost 7 bases to trimming and J lost 2 bases, with 14 bases between them. Germline V gene data show CDR1 as SGHNT and CDR2 as YENEEA. In nucleotides, the CDR3 is TGTGCCAGCACCCCCAGCCCGGGGCAAGAGACCCAGTACTTC. Amino acids: CASTPSPGQETQYF.

The count of this clone is one. This sequence joins TRBV11-3 and TRBJ2-7, with 8 bases matching TRBD2. The CDR3 covers 12 residues. The germline V gene has CDR1 SGHNT and CDR2 YENEEA. Trimming took 3 bases from V and 10 from J; bases not matched to a gene: 5. The CDR3 reads CASSFGSGNQYF. CDR3 nucleotide sequence: TGTGCCAGCAGCTTTGGTAGCGGGAATCAGTACTTC.

The V gene is TRBV7-9, the J gene TRBJ1-4; D may be TRBD1 (6 bases). V was clipped by 6 bases and J by 5 bases, with 22 bases between them. The V gene's germline CDR1 is SEHNR and CDR2 FQNEAQ (reference sequence). CDR3 length: 17 amino acids. The CDR3 loop reads CASSSNQRGGWNEKLFF. The CDR3 nucleotides read TGTGCCAGCAGTTCGAACCAACGGGGGGGCTGGAATGAAAAACTGTTTTTT.

The genes are TRBV5-1 and TRBJ2-1; D might be TRBD1 (7 bases). The V gene's germline CDR1 is SGHRS and CDR2 YFSETQ. V lost 2 bases and J lost 6, with 24 bases in between. This CDR3 comprises 18 residues. Written as DNA, the CDR3 is TGCGCCAGCAGCTTAATAAAGGGCGGGACAGATCCTTTCAATGAGCAGTTCTTC. It translates to CASSLIKGGTDPFNEQFF.

The rearrangement uses TRBV5-1 and TRBJ2-3, with 11 nucleotides matching TRBD2. In germline, CDR1 is SGHRS, CDR2 YFSETQ. After removal of 4 bases from V and 2 bases from J, the junction contained 6 bases not matched to a gene. CDR3 size: 16 residues. The CDR3 DNA follows: TGCGCCAGCAGCCAGGGGACTAGCGGAATCACAGATACGCAGTATTTT. This sequence encodes CASSQGTSGITDTQYF. Combining the CDR3 with reference TRBV5-1 and TRBJ2-3 gives the whole variable domain KAGVTQTPRYLIKTRGQQVTLSCSPISGHRSVSWYQQTPGQGLQFLFEYFSETQRNKGNFPGRFSGRQFSNSRSEMNVSTLELGDSALYLCASSQGTSGITDTQYFGPGTRLTVL.

The chain recombines TRBV18 with TRBJ2-1; D may be TRBD1 (5 bases). The CDR3 has 13 amino acids. Deletions cut 3 bases from V and 10 bases from J, with 13 bases between. Germline loops: CDR1 KGHSH, CDR2 LQKENI. DNA of the CDR3: TGTGCCAGCTCACCGGCCGGGTGGACAGAGCAGTTCTTC. The encoded protein is CASSPAGWTEQFF.

This clone was seen a single time. The V and J genes are TRBV7-9 and TRBJ1-1, with D tentatively TRBD1 (6 bases). CDR1 is SEHNR, CDR2 FQNEAQ, per germline (reference sequence). CDR3 length: 12 residues. Between the trimmed V and J ends, which lost 1 base and 11 bases, there was a span of 11 bases. The chain's CDR3 is CASSLDRDGAFF. The CDR3 nucleotides are TGTGCCAGCAGCTTAGACAGGGACGGTGCTTTCTTT.

V and J are TRBV7-9 and TRBJ2-6; the D gene is possibly TRBD1 (5 bases). Germline assignment: CDR1 SEHNR and CDR2 FQNEAQ (reference sequence). V lost 3 bases, J lost 4 bases, and 10 bases lay in between. The CDR3 spans 15 residues. The CDR3 bases are TGTGCCAGCAGCTTGCCAGGGTCCGGGGCCAACGTCCTGACTTTC. This codes for CASSLPGSGANVLTF.

The V gene is TRBV6-5, the J gene TRBJ1-2, with 9 positions matching TRBD1. Germline CDR1 MNHEY, CDR2 SVGAGI. There are 13 residues in the CDR3. V was clipped by 10 bases and J by 6 bases; unmatched bases: 9. The CDR3 DNA reads TGTGCCACTTTCCGGGACAGGGATAATGGCTACACCTTC. Amino acid sequence: CATFRDRDNGYTF.

This chain links TRBV18 with TRBJ2-1; D is undetermined. V gave up 6 bases and J gave up 9 bases, with 12 bases separating them. CDR1 is KGHSH and CDR2 is LQKENI in the germline V gene. This CDR3 has 12 residues. Here the CDR3 reads CASSDQVTEQFF. In DNA form, the CDR3 reads TGTGCCAGCTCGGATCAGGTGACTGAGCAGTTCTTC.

This clone has a handful of counts. The V gene is TRBV6-5, the J gene TRBJ1-2, with D hard to call. The germline V gene has CDR1 MNHEY and CDR2 SVGAGI. V shed 6 bases and J shed 2 bases, with 7 bases lying between them. The CDR3 has 12 residues. The CDR3 sequence: CASSDINYGYTF. In DNA, the CDR3 is TGTGCCAGCAGCGACATAAACTATGGCTACACCTTC.

The chain is built from TRBV27 and TRBJ1-2, with D possibly matching TRBD1 (6 bases). Trimming stripped 3 bases from V and 6 bases from J, with 11 bases between. In germline, CDR1 is MNHEY, CDR2 SMNVEV (reference sequence). CDR3 length equals 13 residues. The CDR3 sequence is CASSFREGDGYTF. DNA for the CDR3: TGTGCCAGCAGTTTTAGGGAGGGGGATGGCTACACCTTC.

This chain joins TRBV9 and TRBJ2-2, with 9 bases aligning to TRBD2. V gave up 4 bases and J gave up 8 bases; unmatched junction bases: 9. Germline CDR1 SGDLS, CDR2 YYNGEE. The CDR3 is made up of 15 amino acids. The CDR3 region is CASSLSWTSVGELFF. The DNA of the CDR3 is TGTGCCAGCAGCCTTAGCTGGACTAGCGTAGGGGAGCTGTTTTTT.

The rearrangement links TRBV12-5 to TRBJ2-7, with D possibly being TRBD2 (7 bases). This CDR3 is 22 amino acids long. The V gene's germline CDR1 is LGHNT and CDR2 FRNRAP. V lost 1 base, J lost 0 bases, and 31 bases lay in between. The CDR3 spells CASGLGRLLGGGANRNSYEQYF. CDR3 bases: TGTGCTAGTGGTTTGGGACGCCTACTAGGAGGGGGGGCTAACCGAAACTCCTACGAGCAGTACTTC.

The V call is TRBV18, the J call TRBJ1-4; 10 nucleotides align to TRBD1. This CDR3 has 14 residues. CDR1 and CDR2 (germline): KGHSH, LQKENI. V lost 3 bases, J lost 8 bases, and 3 bases stayed unmatched. This chain's CDR3 is CASSPGQGREKLFF. The CDR3 DNA is TGTGCCAGCTCACCGGGACAGGGGCGCGAAAAACTGTTTTTT.

The rearrangement links TRBV30 to TRBJ2-1; 9 positions agree with TRBD2. V was clipped by 2 bases and J by 3 bases; unmatched bases: 8. The CDR3 sequence is 16 residues long. CDR1 is GTSNPN and CDR2 is SVGIG in the germline V gene (reference sequence). The chain's CDR3 is CAWSSPGLASYNEQFF. CDR3 bases: TGTGCCTGGAGTTCTCCCGGACTAGCGAGCTACAATGAGCAGTTCTTC.

The V and J genes are TRBV19 and TRBJ2-1; 15 bases match TRBD2. The germline V gene encodes CDR1 LNHDA and CDR2 SQIVND (reference sequence). The CDR3 runs to 17 residues. V was clipped by 7 bases and J by 3 bases; unmatched bases: 7. The CDR3 DNA reads TGTGCCAGTAAGGGGACTAGCGGGGGGCCGGTCTACAATGAGCAGTTCTTC. Translating it yields CASKGTSGGPVYNEQFF.

This clone was counted a few times. This sequence joins TRBV6-1 and TRBJ2-7, with 12 bases identical to TRBD1. Germline-derived CDR1 and CDR2 are MNHNS and SASEGT. With V trimmed by 4 bases and J by 4 bases, 8 bases remained unmatched. The CDR3 consists of 16 residues. CDR3 sequence reads: CASSGRGTGGLYEQYV. Here the CDR3 DNA reads TGTGCCAGCAGTGGGCGGGGGACAGGGGGCCTGTACGAGCAGTACGTC.